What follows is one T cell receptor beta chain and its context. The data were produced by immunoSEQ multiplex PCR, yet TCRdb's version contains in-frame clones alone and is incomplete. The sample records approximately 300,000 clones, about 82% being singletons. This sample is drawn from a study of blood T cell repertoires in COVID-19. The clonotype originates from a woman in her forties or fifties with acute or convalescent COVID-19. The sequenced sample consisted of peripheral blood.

The CDR3 nucleotides are TGTGCCAGCAGTCTGTCGGCGGTTCACGAGCAGTACTTC. Residues: CASSLSAVHEQYF. The V and J genes are TRBV11-3 and TRBJ2-7, with no clear D. The CDR3 contains 13 residues. Germline V CDR1 and CDR2: SGHNT, YENEEA. Trimming took off 6 bases at V and 5 bases at J, with 14 bases between the two ends.